This T cell receptor beta chain was identified during a study of technical replicates of blood from a few donors. Germline V gene sequence: CDR1 ENHRY, CDR2 SYGVKD. This CDR3 region has 16 residues. Trimming removed 3 bases from V and 7 bases from J; junction bases left unmatched: 9. Profiled with immunoSEQ multiplex PCR; TCRdb holds only in-frame clones, not every one. The table includes under 8,500 clones, approximately 87% detected once. Sample: PBMCs. This TCR came from a human donor in good health. V usage is TRBV10-3 and J usage is TRBJ2-1, with 10 bases identical to TRBD2. CDR3 region: CAISDNRLAGDNEQFF. CDR3 in DNA: TGTGCCATCAGTGACAATAGGCTAGCGGGAGATAATGAGCAGTTCTTC.